Included here is one T cell receptor beta chain sequence, with context. The data derive from a study of blood T cell repertoires in COVID-19. As for the study in general: PBMCs, B-cell-depleted T cells, or T cells were the source of the cDNA or gDNA that made up the material.

Per germline, CDR1 SGHDT and CDR2 YYEEEE. The CDR3 totals 14 residues. Trimming pared 1 base from V and 2 bases from J, leaving 9 bases between. Study processing details: Amplification of reference gene primers provided the estimated nucleated cell counts. Profiling relied on immunoSEQ multiplex PCR, and the TCRdb table lists in-frame clones only, not all of them. V, J and clone size derive from that table, while D and trimming were established from the DNA sequence. The repertoire holds about 260,000 clones, roughly 79% seen once, with about 1.9% in the top ten. The sequence came from a woman at least 80 years old with acute or convalescent COVID-19. Sequencing input: peripheral blood. This chain connects TRBV5-6 to TRBJ1-2; possible D gene TRBD1, 5 bases. In DNA form, the CDR3 reads TGTGCCAGCAGCTTGCGGACACTCAACTATGGCTACACCTTC. Translation: CASSLRTLNYGYTF.